The next 20 T cell receptor beta chains were all read from a single sample in a study of a mutant IDH1 vaccine in newly diagnosed glioma. Some clones are missing from TCRdb's copy, which holds only in-frame ones; the method was immunoSEQ multiplex PCR. This table holds about 28,000 clones, 80% to 90% found once. Time point noted: week 5, during vaccination. All doses held 300 ug of mutant IDH1 20-mer peptide, with topical imiquimod. The antigens for these receptors are not known. Source: PBMCs, taken from a glioma patient whose treatment included an IDH1 peptide vaccine. The source of these receptors is a man between 18 and 29 years old with glioma.

V and J are TRBV29-1 and TRBJ2-5, with 11 bases lining up with TRBD2. Trimming at V came to 8 bases and at J to 5 bases, leaving 13 bases not matched to a gene. The CDR3 is 15 amino acids. Germline CDR1 reads SQVTM; CDR2 reads ANQGSEA. The CDR3 DNA is TGCAGCTCGAGACTAGCGGGGCTGATCGGGGAGACCCAGTACTTC. This encodes CSSRLAGLIGETQYF.

The CDR3 nucleotides are TGTGCCTGGAGTGGGGCTAGACCCTCTGGGGCCAACGTCCTGACTTTC. It codes for CAWSGARPSGANVLTF. The J gene is TRBJ2-6, the V gene TRBV30, with D uncertain. Germline V lookup: CDR1 GTSNPN, CDR2 SVGIG (reference sequence). The V and J ends lost 1 base and 0 bases respectively, with 10 bases between them. The CDR3 is 16 amino acids.

This clone was recorded only once. This chain links TRBV11-2 with TRBJ1-3, with D uncertain. CDR1 is SGHAT and CDR2 is FQNNGV in the germline V gene. V lost 0 bases to trimming and J lost 1 base, with 13 bases between them. This CDR3 comprises 17 residues. CDR3 in DNA: TGTGCCAGCAGCTTAGATACCTCCCGTCCGTCTGGAAACACCATATATTTT. Its protein is CASSLDTSRPSGNTIYF.

V is TRBV7-2 and J is TRBJ2-1; 11 nucleotides line up with TRBD2. The CDR3 covers 16 residues. Looked up from germline, CDR1 is SGHTA and CDR2 is FQGNSA. V trimming: 2 bases; J trimming: 2 bases; junction bases outside the gene matches: 2. The CDR3 sequence: CASSLLAGGPYNEQFF. The CDR3 nucleotides read TGTGCCAGCAGCTTACTAGCGGGAGGCCCCTACAATGAGCAGTTCTTC.

This clone was observed a handful of times. V gene TRBV7-9 combines with J gene TRBJ1-1; possibly TRBD1 for D (5 bases). Germline assignment: CDR1 SEHNR and CDR2 FQNEAQ (reference sequence). V was trimmed by 10 bases and J by 3 bases, leaving 15 bases between them. The CDR3 loop spans 13 amino acids. For the CDR3, the DNA is TGTGCCAATCGCCCGCAGGGCGACACTGAAGCTTTCTTT. Protein: CANRPQGDTEAFF.

This chain connects TRBV4-2 to TRBJ2-7; 12 nucleotides match TRBD2. Unmatched junction bases numbered 0, after V lost 1 base and J lost 2 bases. CDR1 is LGHNA, CDR2 YNFKEQ, per germline. CDR3 size: 15 residues. The CDR3 DNA reads TGTGCCAGCAGCCAAGGACTAGCGGGAGCCTACGAGCAGTACTTC. It codes for CASSQGLAGAYEQYF.

The chain combines TRBV7-9 with TRBJ1-2, with a weak D call TRBD1 (6 bases). Germline loops: CDR1 SEHNR, CDR2 FQNEAQ (reference sequence). Deletions cut 1 base from V and 3 bases from J, with 9 bases between. The CDR3 runs 14 residues. CDR3 nucleotide sequence: TGTGCCAGCAGCTTAGACAAGGGGGACTATGGCTACACCTTC. Its translation: CASSLDKGDYGYTF. The whole variable domain, remainder taken from reference TRBV7-9 and TRBJ1-2, is DTGVSQNPRHKITKRGQNVTFRCDPISEHNRLYWYRQTLGQGPEFLTYFQNEAQLEKSRLLSDRFSAERPKGSFSTLEIQRTEQGDSAMYLCASSLDKGDYGYTFGSGTRLTVV.

The V and J genes are TRBV30 and TRBJ2-7; 8 nucleotides align to TRBD2. V dropped 2 bases and J dropped 2; count of bases not matched to a gene: 8. This CDR3 contains 15 residues. Germline CDR1 and CDR2: GTSNPN and SVGIG (reference sequence). The CDR3 loop is CAWSISLAEAYEQYF. The CDR3 region has the DNA TGTGCCTGGAGTATTTCACTAGCGGAGGCCTACGAGCAGTACTTC.

The chain recombines TRBV7-2 with TRBJ2-2; TRBD1 aligns across 9 bases. The CDR3 covers 16 residues. J lost 2 bases, V lost 5 bases, and 6 bases had no gene match. Germline CDR1 is SGHTA and CDR2 is FQGNSA. The CDR3 protein is CASSTQGAYNTGELFF. The CDR3 bases are TGTGCCAGCAGCACACAGGGGGCCTATAACACCGGGGAGCTGTTTTTT.

This chain uses TRBV6-5 with TRBJ2-7; 9 bases line up with TRBD2. The CDR3 has 12 amino acids. Losses at the gene ends were 9 bases for V and 3 bases for J; bases not matched to a gene: 3. From germline, CDR1 is MNHEY and CDR2 SVGAGI. CDR3 nucleotides: TGTGCCAGTGGTAGCGGGAGCTACGAGCAGTACTTC. Translating gives CASGSGSYEQYF.

The CDR3 sequence is CASSLPGYVNQPQHF. CDR3 nucleotide sequence: TGTGCCAGCAGTTTACCGGGATATGTCAATCAGCCCCAGCATTTT. This chain connects TRBV28 to TRBJ1-5; D is unresolved. V lost 2 bases, J lost 3 bases, and 11 bases lay in between. This CDR3 is built from 15 residues. The germline gives CDR1 MDHEN, CDR2 SYDVKM.

The chain uses TRBV6-6 and TRBJ2-2, with TRBD1 matching over 8 bases. Germline assignment: CDR1 MNHNY and CDR2 SVGAGI (reference sequence). The CDR3 length is 15 residues. With 2 bases clipped from V and 7 bases from J, the junction kept 6 bases outside the gene matches. As DNA, the CDR3 is TGTGCCAGCAGTTACACGCGACAGGGGTACGGGGAGCTGTTTTTT. It specifies CASSYTRQGYGELFF.

The chain links TRBV27 to TRBJ2-7; D gene ambiguous. The V gene lost 3 bases and the J gene lost 2 bases, with 8 bases spanning the gap. The CDR3 has 13 amino acids. In germline, CDR1 is MNHEY, CDR2 SMNVEV (reference sequence). The CDR3: CASSLGPAYEQYF. The CDR3 DNA sequence: TGTGCCAGCAGTTTGGGCCCGGCCTACGAGCAGTACTTC.

This chain uses TRBV4-3 with TRBJ1-2, with 7 bases aligning to TRBD1. CDR3 length: 11 amino acids. The ends lost 4 bases at V and 14 bases at J; junction bases unmatched: 7. The germline gives CDR1 LGHNA, CDR2 YSLEER. The CDR3 DNA follows: TGCGCCAGCAGCCCACGGCCAGGGGGAACCTTC. As protein: CASSPRPGGTF.

The sample holds one count of this clone. V and J are TRBV10-3 and TRBJ2-7; 8 nucleotides line up with TRBD1. The CDR3 runs to 12 residues. Looked up from germline, CDR1 is ENHRY and CDR2 is SYGVKD. Losses at the gene ends were 6 bases for V and 5 bases for J; bases not matched to a gene: 3. CDR3 amino acids: CAISDRGDEQYF. In DNA form, the CDR3 reads TGTGCCATCAGCGACAGGGGCGACGAGCAGTACTTC.

The chain uses TRBV30 and TRBJ1-1, with 7 nucleotides matching TRBD1. The V gene's germline CDR1 is GTSNPN and CDR2 SVGIG (reference sequence). The CDR3 runs 16 residues. J gave up 0 bases and V 2 bases, and 9 bases lay outside the gene matches. The CDR3 DNA reads as TGTGCCTGGAGTCAACCGGGACAGAGGATGAACACTGAAGCTTTCTTT. Translation gives CAWSQPGQRMNTEAFF.

The chain couples TRBV7-2 to TRBJ2-2, with 7 bases identical to TRBD2. Germline trimming cut 5 bases from V and 5 bases from J; bases unmatched to any gene: 8. Germline V gene sequence: CDR1 SGHTA, CDR2 FQGNSA. The CDR3 is 15 residues long. CDR3 coding DNA: TGTGCCAGCAGCCCCCGGGCTAGCGGTACCGGGGAGCTGTTTTTT. Protein sequence: CASSPRASGTGELFF. The whole variable domain, remainder taken from reference TRBV7-2 and TRBJ2-2, is GAGVSQSPSNKVTEKGKDVELRCDPISGHTALYWYRQSLGQGLEFLIYFQGNSAPDKSGLPSDRFSAERTGGSVSTLTIQRTQQEDSAVYLCASSPRASGTGELFFGEGSRLTVL.

The V and J genes are TRBV6-5 and TRBJ2-7; 7 positions match TRBD2. This CDR3 comprises 16 residues. Germline lookup yields CDR1 MNHEY and CDR2 SVGAGI. V gave up 0 bases and J gave up 4 bases; unmatched junction bases: 9. The CDR3 DNA follows: TGTGCCAGCAGTTACTCGAGGAGCGGGATGGGGTACGAGCAGTACTTC. It translates to CASSYSRSGMGYEQYF.

The rearrangement links TRBV29-1 to TRBJ2-7, with D possibly called TRBD1 or TRBD2 (6 bases each). The germline gives CDR1 SQVTM, CDR2 ANQGSEA. The CDR3 loop spans 11 amino acids. V lost 7 bases to trimming and J lost 4 bases, with 11 bases between them. The CDR3 loop reads CSGGAGYEQYF. In nucleotides, the CDR3 is TGCAGCGGGGGGGCGGGATACGAGCAGTACTTC.

The chain recombines TRBV2 with TRBJ2-4; TRBD1 matches 9 bases. Germline values: CDR1 SNHLY, CDR2 FYNNEI. This CDR3 is built from 15 residues. Trimming took 2 bases from V and 2 from J; bases not matched to a gene: 1. In nucleotides, the CDR3 is TGTGCCAGCAGTGAAACAGGGGGCCCCAAAAACATTCAGTACTTC. It codes for CASSETGGPKNIQYF.